Sequencing of this T cell receptor beta chain was carried out in a study of control samples from healthy donors and cancer patients. Germline CDR1 LGHDT, CDR2 YNNKEL (reference sequence). The CDR3 covers 13 residues. V gave up 4 bases and J gave up 6 bases, with 12 bases separating them. Only in-frame clones appear in the TCRdb table, and some are missing; sequencing was by immunoSEQ multiplex PCR. The top ten clones hold just under 0.6% of a sample with about 120,000 clones, around 94% of them seen once. The receptor's source is a man at least 80 years old with head and neck cancer. V usage is TRBV3-1 (or the pseudogene TRBV3-2) and J usage is TRBJ1-1; no definite D call. The material sequenced was PBMCs. In nucleotides, the CDR3 is TGTGCCAGCAGCCTCAGAGGAGAAGCTGAAGCTTTCTTT. Translating gives CASSLRGEAEAFF.